Sequencing of this T cell receptor beta chain was carried out in a study of blood T cell dynamics during melanoma immunotherapy. The time point here: pre-treatment baseline. Profiling relied on immunoSEQ multiplex PCR, and the TCRdb table lists in-frame clones only, not all of them. This sample has more than 10,000 clones, with roughly 84% found just once. This specimen consisted of blood, obtained from a patient treated with checkpoint blockade. The sequence was obtained from a human donor with melanoma.

The CDR3 sequence: CASRDVGNTIYF. Written as DNA, the CDR3 is TGCGCCAGCAGGGACGTTGGAAACACCATATATTTT. The rearrangement uses TRBV5-1 and TRBJ1-3; no firm D call. Germline V gene sequence: CDR1 SGHRS, CDR2 YFSETQ. The V end was cut by 5 bases, the J end by 3 bases, with 6 bases between. The CDR3 has 12 residues.